One sample yielded the 3 T cell receptor beta chains listed below, sequenced in a study of OX40 agonist ivuxolimab in advanced cancers. Data came from immunoSEQ multiplex PCR; TCRdb stores just in-frame clones and leaves some out. The table shows 60,000 or so clones, with roughly 90% occurring only once. Sequencing used CD4+ or CD8+ T cells sorted from blood, obtained in a trial of the OX40 agonist ivuxolimab. These receptors originate from an adult with an advanced solid tumor such as melanoma, head and neck, liver or kidney cancer.

The rearrangement uses TRBV29-1 and TRBJ1-1, with D possibly TRBD1 on 5 matching bases. The V gene lost 7 bases and the J gene lost 3 bases, with 18 bases spanning the gap. This CDR3 contains 14 residues. Per the germline V gene, CDR1 is SQVTM and CDR2 is ANQGSEA. The CDR3 DNA reads TGCAGCGCTCGATGGGACTTTAGGGACACTGAAGCTTTCTTT. Translating it yields CSARWDFRDTEAFF. Full variable domain (missing parts from reference TRBV29-1 and TRBJ1-1): SAVISQKPSRDICQRGTSLTIQCQVDSQVTMMFWYRQQPGQSLTLIATANQGSEATYESGFVIDKFPISRPNLTFSTLTVSNMSPEDSSIYLCSARWDFRDTEAFFGQGTRLTVV.

The J gene is TRBJ2-1, the V gene TRBV11-3; D call uncertain. Trimming stripped 4 bases from V and 7 bases from J, with 8 bases between. Germline V CDR1 and CDR2: SGHNT, YENEEA. CDR3 length: 12 residues. Here the CDR3 reads CASSSDGNEQFF. The CDR3 region has the DNA TGTGCCAGCAGCTCGGACGGGAATGAGCAGTTCTTC.

The chain links TRBV19 to TRBJ1-1; D is perhaps TRBD1 (6 bases). The ends were cut back, 5 bases at V and 5 bases at J, with 15 bases in the middle. The CDR3 runs 14 residues. CDR1 LNHDA and CDR2 SQIVND come from the germline V gene (reference sequence). The DNA for the CDR3 is TGTGCCAGTAGTTTCCGAAACAGGGTTACTGAAGCTTTCTTT. Translated, it gives CASSFRNRVTEAFF.